The clone carrying this T cell receptor (beta chain) was observed many times. What it recognizes is unknown. The sample belongs to a study of HIV-infected patients and healthy controls. About 550 ng RNA was reverse transcribed with alpha and beta constant-region primers. Separate chain-specific third strand synthesis with multiplexing indices produced the alpha and beta libraries. TCRdb used MiXCR to reprocess the 5' RACE reads, holding one entry per CDR3 protein. Of more than 9,500 distinct CDR3 sequences listed, roughly 9.5% are singletons. Whole-study findings and limits: Healthy control repertoires had roughly threefold more distinct CDR3s than untreated HIV+ repertoires, and higher Shannon diversity. HIV-infected repertoires had significantly higher mean Gini indices than controls, possibly reflecting oligoclonality.

The CDR3 has 13 amino acids. V gave up 1 base and J gave up 4 bases, with 7 bases separating them. Germline assignment: CDR1 LGHDT and CDR2 YNNKEL (reference sequence). Whole blood was used without fractionation, so all unsorted peripheral T cells were included. Donors were HIV-infected adults who had not yet started antiretroviral therapy but were about to begin. This receptor was taken from an adult with HIV infection. The donor label of this sample is uncertain. Material: blood, obtained before antiretroviral therapy. This chain uses TRBV3-1 with TRBJ1-1; no definite D call. Here the CDR3 DNA reads TGTGCCAGCAGCCAAGTATCGGGCACTGAAGCTTTCTTT. It encodes CASSQVSGTEAFF.